This TCR beta chain was recovered during a study of CD8 T cells in Susac syndrome. An amount of RNA that ranged from roughly 0.5 to 1 ug was reverse transcribed with random hexamers. TCRdb re-called the immunoSEQ multiplex PCR reads through MiXCR, storing one row per CDR3 protein. The profile covers about 250,000 distinct CDR3 sequences, with over 85% appearing a single time and 0.055% to 0.075% taken by the ten largest. The CDR3 contains 16 residues. Germline-derived CDR1 and CDR2 are SGHRS and YFSETQ. With 2 bases removed from V and 3 bases from J, the gap between germline ends came to 15 bases. The multiple sclerosis control group consisted of treatment-naive patients whose relapsing-remitting disease, which was either stable or active, fulfilled revised McDonald criteria.

The specimen was CD4+ T cells from PBMCs. The TCR sequence derives from a human donor with multiple sclerosis. The genes are TRBV5-1 and TRBJ2-4; either TRBD1 or TRBD2 may fit D (6 bases each). CDR3 loop: CASSLDFGGLKNIQYF. CDR3 DNA sequence: TGCGCCAGCAGCTTAGATTTTGGGGGGCTCAAAAACATTCAGTACTTC.